One sample yielded the 19 T cell receptor beta chains listed below, sequenced in a study of blood T cell repertoires in COVID-19. The data were produced by immunoSEQ multiplex PCR, yet TCRdb's version contains in-frame clones alone and is incomplete. Here the sample spans 140,000 to 150,000 clones, roughly 87% being singletons. Sequencing was done on a sample of peripheral blood. The receptor source for this set is a human donor in a cohort sampled during active COVID-19.

This CDR3 is CASSLGPDRAEGYTF. The CDR3 bases are TGTGCCAGCAGCTTAGGCCCGGACAGGGCGGAGGGCTACACCTTC. This chain connects TRBV7-2 to TRBJ1-2; 8 bases map to TRBD1. This CDR3 comprises 15 residues. Germline values: CDR1 SGHTA, CDR2 FQGNSA. The V segment lost 1 base and the J segment 8 bases; nucleotides outside the gene matches: 9.

The chain combines TRBV4-3 with TRBJ2-3; 14 positions match TRBD2. After removal of 1 base from V and 4 bases from J, the junction contained 4 bases not matched to a gene. CDR3 length: 17 residues. CDR1 and CDR2 from the germline V gene are LGHNA and YSLEER. Here the CDR3 DNA reads TGCGCCAGCAGCCAAGGCCCGGGACTAGCGGGGGCAGATACGCAGTATTTT. This translates into CASSQGPGLAGADTQYF.

This chain joins TRBV4-1 and TRBJ2-5, with 11 bases identical to TRBD2. V lost 0 bases to trimming and J lost 4 bases; unmatched junction nucleotides: 1. Germline V CDR1 and CDR2: MGHRA, YSYEKL. The CDR3 runs to 15 residues. CDR3 bases: TGCGCCAGCAGCCAAGAACTAGCGGGGGTAGAGACCCAGTACTTC. This codes for CASSQELAGVETQYF.

This clone was seen once. The chain couples TRBV11-3 to TRBJ1-1; 12 nucleotides align to TRBD1. V shed 1 base and J 0 bases; nucleotides not matched to a gene: 12. Germline V lookup: CDR1 SGHNT, CDR2 YENEEA. The CDR3 is made up of 20 amino acids. The CDR3 region has the DNA TGTGCCAGCAGCTTAGTGGGGACAGGGGGCGCGGAGTTGATGAACACTGAAGCTTTCTTT. It is translated as CASSLVGTGGAELMNTEAFF.

The rearrangement uses TRBV20-1 and TRBJ1-6; TRBD1 agrees at 10 bases. Germline V gene data show CDR1 as DFQATT and CDR2 as SNEGSKA (reference sequence). With V trimmed by 3 bases and J by 9 bases, 8 bases remained unmatched. The CDR3 spans 15 residues. CDR3 protein: CSASLGTGESSPLHF. The CDR3 bases are TGCAGTGCTAGTTTAGGGACAGGGGAGTCTTCACCCCTCCACTTT.

DNA of the CDR3: TGCAGTGCTAGAAACGGGTTCGAGCAGTACTTC. Translating gives CSARNGFEQYF. The genes are TRBV20-1 and TRBJ2-7; no reliable D call. Germline V gene sequence: CDR1 DFQATT, CDR2 SNEGSKA (reference sequence). The CDR3 totals 11 residues. Trimming removed 2 bases from V and 6 bases from J, with 8 bases in between.

This clone has only one observation. This chain uses TRBV28 with TRBJ2-7, with D unresolved. V lost 3 bases and J lost 7, with 10 bases in between. Germline V CDR1 and CDR2: MDHEN, SYDVKM. This CDR3 is built from 12 residues. In DNA, the CDR3 is TGTGCCAGCAGTTTCCTGTCGTTTGAGCAGTACTTC. It encodes CASSFLSFEQYF.

The J gene is TRBJ2-7, the V gene TRBV5-1, with 7 positions matching TRBD1. This CDR3 spans 15 amino acids. Germline CDR1 and CDR2: SGHRS and YFSETQ. The junction had 9 bases not matched to a gene; V was cut back by 0 bases and J by 6 bases. The CDR3 sequence: CASSLDNTGVGEQYF. For the CDR3, the DNA is TGCGCCAGCAGCTTGGACAATACAGGGGTCGGCGAGCAGTACTTC.

The chain is built from TRBV2 and TRBJ2-5; 14 nucleotides line up with TRBD2. Trimming took 8 bases from V and 5 from J; bases not matched to a gene: 7. This CDR3 comprises 15 residues. Germline V gene data show CDR1 as SNHLY and CDR2 as FYNNEI. The CDR3 protein is CASLMRLAGGETQYF. The CDR3, as DNA: TGTGCCAGCCTAATGCGACTAGCGGGGGGGGAGACCCAGTACTTC.

This chain uses TRBV10-3 with TRBJ2-7; a weak D match, TRBD1 (5 bases). CDR3 length: 12 amino acids. V lost 6 bases to trimming and J lost 5 bases, with 11 bases between them. Germline V CDR1 and CDR2: ENHRY, SYGVKD. The CDR3 bases are TGTGCCATCAGAGACACAGGAGACGAGCAGTACTTC. Its protein product is CAIRDTGDEQYF.

The CDR3 bases are TGTGCCAGCTCACCAACCGGGACAGGGGGCACAGATACGCAGTATTTT. It is translated as CASSPTGTGGTDTQYF. The V gene is TRBV18, the J gene TRBJ2-3; 10 positions match TRBD1. In germline, CDR1 is KGHSH, CDR2 LQKENI. Germline trimming cut 2 bases from V and 1 base from J; bases unmatched to any gene: 3. This CDR3 region has 16 residues.

The CDR3 sequence is CASSQFSSGRNSPLHF. CDR3 in DNA: TGCGCCAGCAGTCAATTTAGTTCAGGGCGTAATTCACCCCTCCACTTT. This chain joins TRBV23-1 and TRBJ1-6, with D perhaps TRBD1 (5 bases). TRBV23-1 is an open reading frame whose function is uncertain. The V and J ends lost 1 base and 6 bases respectively, with 13 bases between them. This CDR3 has 16 amino acids.

The chain carries TRBV19 and TRBJ2-1, with 12 positions matching TRBD2. CDR1 LNHDA and CDR2 SQIVND come from the germline V gene (reference sequence). This CDR3 contains 17 residues. V lost 6 bases and J lost 3; bases outside the gene matches: 9. CDR3 loop: CASSPSGGAVSYNEQFF. Here the CDR3 DNA reads TGTGCCAGTAGCCCTAGCGGGGGGGCAGTTAGCTACAATGAGCAGTTCTTC.

This chain joins TRBV29-1 and TRBJ1-2, with TRBD1 matching 8 bases. The CDR3 totals 13 residues. From germline, CDR1 is SQVTM and CDR2 ANQGSEA. The junction had 7 bases not matched to a gene; V was cut back by 5 bases and J by 5 bases. The CDR3 loop is CSVNGDRRYGYTF. As DNA, the CDR3 is TGCAGCGTTAATGGGGACAGGAGGTATGGCTACACCTTC.

DNA for the CDR3: TGTGCCTGGAGCGGGACTTCACTCTACGAGCAGTACTTC. It encodes CAWSGTSLYEQYF. The rearrangement links TRBV30 to TRBJ2-7; D is perhaps TRBD2 (6 bases). Germline CDR1 is GTSNPN and CDR2 is SVGIG (reference sequence). This CDR3 is 13 amino acids long. Trimming removed 3 bases from V and 3 bases from J, with 12 bases in between.

The rearrangement joins TRBV6-1 to TRBJ2-2; D is possibly TRBD2 (6 bases). This CDR3 spans 14 amino acids. Germline values: CDR1 MNHNS, CDR2 SASEGT. The germline V and J ends were trimmed by 3 bases and 4 bases, with 9 bases remaining between them. The CDR3, as DNA: TGTGCCAGCAGTGACACCGGGGGCACCGGGGAGCTGTTTTTT. Its translation: CASSDTGGTGELFF.

This chain connects TRBV2 to TRBJ2-7, with a possible D match to TRBD1 (6 bases). V lost 6 bases and J 7 bases, leaving 19 bases between the germline ends. Germline V gene sequence: CDR1 SNHLY, CDR2 FYNNEI. This CDR3 comprises 14 residues. CDR3 in DNA: TGTGCCAGCAGCGAAACAGGGTTTGGAGTGGAGCAGTACTTC. It codes for CASSETGFGVEQYF.

The chain carries TRBV6-5 and TRBJ2-4, with 8 nucleotides matching TRBD2. Germline trimming cut 10 bases from V and 8 bases from J; bases unmatched to any gene: 7. Germline V gene lookup returns CDR1 MNHEY and CDR2 SVGAGI. The CDR3 covers 12 residues. This CDR3 reads CATWDGGDIQYF. For the CDR3, the DNA is TGTGCCACCTGGGACGGGGGGGACATTCAGTACTTC.

The count of this clone is one. This sequence joins TRBV2 and TRBJ1-1, with D perhaps TRBD1 (6 bases). The length of the CDR3 is 14 residues. From germline, CDR1 is SNHLY and CDR2 FYNNEI. The V and J ends lost 8 bases and 7 bases respectively, with 20 bases between them. The CDR3 region has the DNA TGTGCCAGCTCCAACAGCAGGGGTCGGCTTGAAGCTTTCTTT. Protein: CASSNSRGRLEAFF.